This TCR beta chain was found in a study of identical twins. Per the germline V gene, CDR1 is SGHRS and CDR2 is YFSETQ. This CDR3 spans 16 amino acids. Trimming at V came to 5 bases and at J to 0 bases, leaving 7 bases not matched to a gene. MiXCR, applied by TCRdb to the 5' RACE reads, yields one record per CDR3 protein. The table includes about 730,000 distinct CDR3 sequences, 21% detected once. This clonotype was seen repeatedly, ten times or more. These data were also reused for a study on T cells expressing NK-cell markers. That study reports: There were seven HCMV-seropositive donors and one seronegative donor among the eight sequenced.

The genes are TRBV5-1 and TRBJ2-3; 9 positions match TRBD1. The source of this sequence is a woman aged 18-29 years in good health. The specimen sequenced was PBMCs. CDR3 in DNA: TGCGCCAGCAGAGGCAGGGACAGGGTCAGCACAGATACGCAGTATTTT. It codes for CASRGRDRVSTDTQYF.